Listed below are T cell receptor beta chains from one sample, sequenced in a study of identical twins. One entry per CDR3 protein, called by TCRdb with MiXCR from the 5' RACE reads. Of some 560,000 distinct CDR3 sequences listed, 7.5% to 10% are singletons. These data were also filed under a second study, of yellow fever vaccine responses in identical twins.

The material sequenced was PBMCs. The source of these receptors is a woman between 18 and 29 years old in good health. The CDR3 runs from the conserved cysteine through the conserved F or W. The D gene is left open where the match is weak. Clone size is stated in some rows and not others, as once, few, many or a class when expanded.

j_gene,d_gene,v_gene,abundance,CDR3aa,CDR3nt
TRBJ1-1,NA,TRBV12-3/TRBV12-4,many,CASSSAGGSTEAFF,TGTGCCAGCAGTAGCGCAGGAGGGAGCACTGAAGCTTTCTTT
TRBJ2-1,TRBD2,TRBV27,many,CASRGLAEWGEQFF,TGTGCCAGCAGGGGACTAGCGGAATGGGGTGAGCAGTTCTTC
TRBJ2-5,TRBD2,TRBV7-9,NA,CASSLPDYGGETQYF,TGTGCCAGCAGCTTACCCGACTACGGGGGGGAGACCCAGTACTTC
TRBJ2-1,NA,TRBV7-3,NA,CASSPSLSGGSYNEQFF,TGTGCCAGCAGCCCTTCCCTTTCCGGGGGATCCTACAATGAGCAGTTCTTC
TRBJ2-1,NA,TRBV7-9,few,CASSSQRIGRAYNEQFF,TGTGCCAGCAGCTCCCAGCGTATCGGGAGAGCTTACAATGAGCAGTTCTTC
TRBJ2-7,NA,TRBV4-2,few,CASSQDGGGSPYEQYF,TGTGCCAGCAGCCAAGATGGCGGAGGCAGTCCTTACGAGCAGTACTTC
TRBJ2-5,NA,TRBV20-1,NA,CSATQGIRETQYF,TGCAGTGCTACCCAGGGGATTCGGGAGACCCAGTACTTC
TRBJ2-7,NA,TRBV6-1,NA,CASRRALPYEQYF,TGTGCCAGCAGGAGGGCGCTACCCTACGAGCAGTACTTC
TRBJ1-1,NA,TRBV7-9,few,CASSLASWSEAFF,TGTGCCAGCAGCTTAGCCAGTTGGTCTGAAGCTTTCTTT
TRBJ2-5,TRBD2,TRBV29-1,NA,CSAAPLAGQETQYF,TGCAGCGCAGCCCCCCTAGCGGGACAGGAGACCCAGTACTTC
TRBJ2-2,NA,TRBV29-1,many,CSVLGGTNTGELFF,TGCAGCGTCCTCGGGGGTACGAACACCGGGGAGCTGTTTTTT
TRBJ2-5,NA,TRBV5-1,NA,CASRPPQRETQYF,TGCGCCAGCAGGCCCCCGCAGCGGGAGACCCAGTACTTC
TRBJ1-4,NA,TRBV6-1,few,CASSGYSRQNEKLFF,TGTGCCAGCAGTGGGTACAGTCGGCAGAATGAAAAACTGTTTTTT
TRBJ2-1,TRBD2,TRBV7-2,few,CASSTEAGGRNNEQFF,TGTGCCAGCAGCACCGAAGCGGGGGGTAGGAACAATGAGCAGTTCTTC
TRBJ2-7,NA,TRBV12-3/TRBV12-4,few,CASTIAGKNYEQYF,TGTGCCAGCACCATAGCAGGCAAAAACTACGAGCAGTACTTC
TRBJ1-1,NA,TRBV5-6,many,CASSSTPSRTEAFF,TGTGCCAGCAGCTCCACCCCTAGTAGGACTGAAGCTTTCTTT
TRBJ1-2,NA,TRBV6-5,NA,CASSYSQNWAVGGYTF,TGTGCCAGCAGTTACTCCCAGAATTGGGCTGTGGGGGGCTACACCTTC
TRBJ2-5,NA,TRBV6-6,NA,CATSRGAGETQYF,TGTGCCACCTCGAGGGGAGCGGGAGAGACCCAGTACTTC
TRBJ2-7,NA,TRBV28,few,CAIQQGGNYEQYF,TGTGCCATCCAACAGGGAGGGAACTACGAGCAGTACTTC
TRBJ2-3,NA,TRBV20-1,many,CSARGGNTQYF,TGCAGTGCCAGGGGGGGAAATACGCAGTATTTT
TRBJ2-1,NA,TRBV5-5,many,CASSLGLLSSYNEQFF,TGTGCCAGCAGCTTGGGACTTCTCAGCTCCTACAATGAGCAGTTCTTC
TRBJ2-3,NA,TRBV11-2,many,CASSLDQGITDTQYF,TGTGCCAGCAGCTTAGATCAGGGAATCACAGATACGCAGTATTTT
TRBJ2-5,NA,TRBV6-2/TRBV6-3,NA,CATGAQGSLETQYF,TGTGCCACCGGTGCACAGGGATCCCTGGAGACCCAGTACTTC
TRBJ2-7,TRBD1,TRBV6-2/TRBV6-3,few,CASSYPVRLLPGQGYEQYF,TGTGCCAGCAGTTACCCAGTTCGACTCCTACCGGGACAGGGATACGAGCAGTACTTC
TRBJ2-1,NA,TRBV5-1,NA,CASSLWPGYNEQFF,TGCGCCAGCAGCTTGTGGCCCGGGTATAATGAGCAGTTCTTC
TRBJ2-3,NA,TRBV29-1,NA,CSVEEGTGTDTQYF,TGCAGCGTTGAAGAAGGGACGGGCACAGATACGCAGTATTTT
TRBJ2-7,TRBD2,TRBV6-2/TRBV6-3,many,CASITSGSYEQYF,TGTGCCAGCATAACTAGCGGCTCCTACGAGCAGTACTTC
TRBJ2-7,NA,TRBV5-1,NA,CASREGLAYEQYF,TGCGCCAGCAGGGAGGGGCTCGCCTACGAGCAGTACTTC
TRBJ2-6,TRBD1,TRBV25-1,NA,CASSELVLAGGSGANVLTF,TGTGCCAGCAGTGAATTGGTGTTGGCAGGGGGCTCTGGGGCCAACGTCCTGACTTTC
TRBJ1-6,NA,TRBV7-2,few,CASSWKLGESSPLHF,TGTGCCAGCAGCTGGAAGCTCGGGGAGTCTTCACCCCTCCACTTT
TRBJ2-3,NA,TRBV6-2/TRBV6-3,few,CASSQPGSTDTQYF,TGTGCCAGCAGTCAGCCCGGGAGCACAGATACGCAGTATTTT
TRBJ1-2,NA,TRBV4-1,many,CASSQITGTGGDYGYTF,TGCGCCAGCAGCCAGATAACAGGGACCGGGGGCGACTATGGCTACACCTTC
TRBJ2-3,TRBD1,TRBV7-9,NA,CASSQGTGMGTDTQYF,TGTGCCAGCAGCCAAGGGACAGGGATGGGCACAGATACGCAGTATTTT
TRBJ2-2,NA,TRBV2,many,CASSAGGTGPGELFF,TGTGCCAGCAGTGCCGGCGGGACGGGCCCCGGGGAGCTGTTTTTT
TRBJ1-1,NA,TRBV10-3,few,CAISEPGGVNTEAFF,TGTGCCATCAGCGAGCCCGGTGGTGTGAACACTGAAGCTTTCTTT
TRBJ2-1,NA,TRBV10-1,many,CASSGLGRNEQFF,TGCGCCAGCAGTGGACTAGGCAGAAATGAGCAGTTCTTC
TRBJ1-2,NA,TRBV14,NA,CASSQTLLANYGYTF,TGTGCCAGCAGCCAAACCTTATTAGCTAACTATGGCTACACCTTC
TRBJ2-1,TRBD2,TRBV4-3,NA,CASSQDIASGSYNEQFF,TGCGCCAGCAGCCAAGATATCGCTAGCGGTTCCTACAATGAGCAGTTCTTC
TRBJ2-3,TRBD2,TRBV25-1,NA,CASVERGGLYRTDTQYF,TGTGCCAGCGTAGAGCGGGGGGGCCTATACCGCACAGATACGCAGTATTTT
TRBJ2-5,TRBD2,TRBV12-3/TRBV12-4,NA,CASSSSGKETQYF,TGTGCCAGCAGCAGTAGCGGGAAAGAGACCCAGTACTTC
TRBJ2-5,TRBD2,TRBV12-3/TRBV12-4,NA,CASSWTSGGAHETQYF,TGTGCCAGCAGTTGGACTAGCGGGGGGGCGCATGAGACCCAGTACTTC
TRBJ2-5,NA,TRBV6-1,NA,CASSTPEGLAITQETQYF,TGTGCCAGCAGTACGCCTGAGGGGTTAGCGATCACCCAAGAGACCCAGTACTTC
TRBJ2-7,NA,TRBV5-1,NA,CASSPRGWGQGEQYF,TGCGCCAGCAGCCCCAGGGGTTGGGGGCAAGGCGAGCAGTACTTC
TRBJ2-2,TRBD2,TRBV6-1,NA,CASSPWGGLPGELFF,TGTGCCAGCAGTCCCTGGGGAGGGCTCCCCGGGGAGCTGTTTTTT
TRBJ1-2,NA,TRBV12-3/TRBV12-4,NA,CASSDNLGYGYTF,TGTGCCAGCAGTGATAATTTGGGGTATGGCTACACCTTC
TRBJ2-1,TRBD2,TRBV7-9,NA,CASSPEGGGAVREQFF,TGTGCCAGCAGCCCGGAGGGCGGGGGGGCGGTGCGCGAGCAGTTCTTC
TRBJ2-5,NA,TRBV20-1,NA,CSCPGDIGRETQYF,TGCAGCTGTCCAGGGGACATCGGGCGAGAGACCCAGTACTTC
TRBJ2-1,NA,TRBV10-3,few,CAISEWVYYNEQFF,TGTGCCATCAGTGAGTGGGTCTACTACAATGAGCAGTTCTTC
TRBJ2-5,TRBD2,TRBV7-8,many,CASSLVSGGLESQYF,TGTGCCAGCAGCTTAGTCTCGGGGGGACTAGAATCCCAGTACTTC
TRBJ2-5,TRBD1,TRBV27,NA,CASRPGDRDFGTQYF,TGTGCCAGCAGGCCCGGGGACAGGGATTTCGGGACCCAGTACTTC
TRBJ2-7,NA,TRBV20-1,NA,CSATSMEQYF,TGCAGTGCTACGTCCATGGAGCAGTACTTC
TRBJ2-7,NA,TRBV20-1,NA,CSARDGRTASSEQYF,TGCAGTGCTAGAGATGGGAGGACCGCCTCGAGCGAGCAGTACTTC